The text below deals with one TCR beta chain. These data are taken from a study of shared clonotypes between healthy human individuals. The authors' processing: In the immunoSEQ data, sequences were junction-only and lacked quality scores, so filtering differed. The assay was immunoSEQ multiplex PCR, and TCRdb's table has in-frame clones only and misses some. D and trimming were read from the DNA, whereas the V and J calls and clone size are those reported in that table. Counted here are about 2,200,000 clones, roughly 91% occurring once; the ten biggest clones make up approximately 1.7%. It was CD45RO-negative cells, positively selected for CCR7, that made up naive CD8 cells, with terminally differentiated effector memory CD45RA+ cells excluded. With 0 bases clipped from V and 1 base from J, the junction kept 12 bases outside the gene matches. The CDR3 is made up of 18 amino acids. CDR1 and CDR2 from the germline V gene are MGHRA and YSYEKL.

Sequenced sample: naive CD8+ T cells from PBMCs. This clonotype was sampled from a man between 18 and 35 years old in good health. Some clones in this sample may be carry-over from other donors' samples. The V and J genes are TRBV4-1 and TRBJ2-7, with 7 bases aligning to TRBD2. This CDR3 is CASSQEASGKIRSYEQYF. The CDR3 nucleotides are TGCGCCAGCAGCCAAGAAGCTAGCGGAAAAATAAGGTCCTACGAGCAGTACTTC.